The clone carrying this TCR beta chain showed up just a few times. The V gene end was trimmed by 8 bases and the J gene end by 2 bases; junction bases not matched to a gene: 9. The CDR3 runs 14 residues. Per germline, CDR1 MNHEY and CDR2 SMNVEV (reference sequence). TCRdb ran MiXCR on the 5' RACE reads and lists one entry per CDR3 protein. The sample holds 450,000 to 550,000 distinct CDR3 sequences, roughly 21% seen once. The sample is drawn from a study of T cells after yellow fever vaccination. The chain uses TRBV27 and TRBJ2-7; TRBD1 matches at 7 bases. The origin of this receptor is a man aged 25-45 years who received the YFV17D yellow fever vaccine. The input for sequencing was PBMCs, taken 15 days after the yellow fever booster vaccination. The CDR3 nucleotides read TGTGCCAGCTCCACAGGGGTCCTGACCTACGAGCAGTACTTC. Its protein is CASSTGVLTYEQYF.